The 18 T cell receptor beta chains listed next were all sequenced from one sample in a study of shared clonotypes between healthy human individuals. Assay: immunoSEQ multiplex PCR; the TCRdb copy retains only in-frame clones and omits some. The sample holds about 320,000 clones; about nine tenths are singletons and the top ten take 15% to 20%. The specimen was memory CD8+ T cells sorted from blood. Described subset: CD45RO+ cells pooled with CCR7-negative TemRA cells. These TCRs come from a man younger than 35 in good health.

This chain uses TRBV5-7 with TRBJ2-1; TRBD1 might be the D (5 bases). TRBV5-7 is labeled an ORF, and its function is uncertain. Trimming removed 4 bases from V and 4 bases from J, with 21 bases in between. This CDR3 comprises 17 residues. The CDR3 loop reads CASSPLIWGPSYNEQFF. CDR3 in DNA: TGTGCCAGCAGCCCCCTTATATGGGGCCCTTCTTACAATGAGCAGTTCTTC.

In DNA form, the CDR3 reads TGTGCCAGCAGCCAAGAGGTGAACACTGAAGCTTTCTTT. Protein product: CASSQEVNTEAFF. The chain has TRBV7-9 and TRBJ1-1; no clear D. The CDR3 runs 13 residues. From germline, CDR1 is SEHNR and CDR2 FQNEAQ (reference sequence). V was cut by 5 bases and J by 0 bases, with 7 bases left in between.

V usage is TRBV7-9 and J usage is TRBJ1-2, with TRBD1 matching over 10 bases. Germline CDR1 is SEHNR and CDR2 is FQNEAQ (reference sequence). V trimming: 0 bases; J trimming: 6 bases; junction bases outside the gene matches: 10. CDR3 size: 17 residues. The DNA for the CDR3 is TGTGCCAGCAGCTTAGCCCAACGGCCGGGACAGGGGAATGGCTACACCTTC. It encodes CASSLAQRPGQGNGYTF.

In the case of this clone: Other DNA sequences in the same sample also yield this CDR3. The rearrangement links TRBV11-2 to TRBJ1-1; D unresolved. The germline V gene encodes CDR1 SGHAT and CDR2 FQNNGV. V shed 1 base and J shed 6 bases, with 6 bases lying between them. The CDR3 is made up of 12 amino acids. In DNA form, the CDR3 reads TGTGCCAGCAGCTTAGGAACAGCTGAAGCTTTCTTT. It is translated as CASSLGTAEAFF.

The chain joins TRBV10-3 to TRBJ1-3, with D possibly matching TRBD1 (6 bases). V was pared by 10 bases and J by 0 bases, with 19 bases between. Germline-derived CDR1 and CDR2 are ENHRY and SYGVKD. There are 16 residues in the CDR3. CDR3 protein: CATETGSGSSGNTIYF. The CDR3 nucleotides read TGTGCCACCGAAACAGGGAGTGGAAGCTCTGGAAACACCATATATTTT.

J is TRBJ2-1 and V is TRBV27; TRBD2 agrees at 8 bases. CDR1 MNHEY and CDR2 SMNVEV come from the germline V gene (reference sequence). The length of the CDR3 is 14 residues. V shed 2 bases, J shed 5 bases, and the junction held 2 bases outside the gene matches. Here the CDR3 reads CASSLRTSNNEQFF. In DNA, the CDR3 is TGTGCCAGCAGTTTACGGACTAGCAACAATGAGCAGTTCTTC.

The chain is built from TRBV29-1 and TRBJ2-2, with a weak D call TRBD2 (6 bases). The V gene's germline CDR1 is SQVTM and CDR2 ANQGSEA. This CDR3 has 14 amino acids. V lost 3 bases, J lost 4 bases, and 12 bases lay in between. CDR3 region: CSVDRETGTGELFF. For the CDR3, the DNA is TGCAGCGTTGACCGGGAGACGGGCACCGGGGAGCTGTTTTTT.

This clone was observed a handful of times. With a far larger clone one base away, a read error is the likely cause. The chain recombines TRBV6-4 with TRBJ2-2; 9 nucleotides align to TRBD2. The CDR3 runs to 16 residues. V lost 4 bases and J lost 6; bases outside the gene matches: 9. Germline values: CDR1 MRHNA, CDR2 SNTAGT. The CDR3 DNA follows: TGTGCCAGCAGTGCGACTGGCGGGGGGGCCTCCGGGGAGCTGTTTTTT. Residues: CASSATGGGASGELFF.

CDR3 DNA: TGTGCCAGCAGCCCAGTAAACACCGGGGAGCTGTTTTTT. It translates to CASSPVNTGELFF. The J gene is TRBJ2-2, the V gene TRBV5-6; D call uncertain. Germline loops: CDR1 SGHDT, CDR2 YYEEEE. This CDR3 is 13 amino acids long. The germline V and J ends were trimmed by 4 bases and 2 bases, with 6 bases remaining between them.

With respect to this clone: The same CDR3 arises from other DNA sequences in this sample as well. The chain couples TRBV9 to TRBJ2-3; D is perhaps TRBD2 (6 bases). The CDR3 is 15 amino acids. V was trimmed by 2 bases and J by 1 base, leaving 11 bases between them. Per germline, CDR1 SGDLS and CDR2 YYNGEE. CDR3 DNA: TGTGCCAGCAGCGTTCGGGGGTTGGGCACAGATACGCAGTATTTT. This encodes CASSVRGLGTDTQYF. Full variable domain (missing parts from reference TRBV9 and TRBJ2-3): DSGVTQTPKHLITATGQRVTLRCSPRSGDLSVYWYQQSLDQGLQFLIQYYNGEERAKGNILERFSAQQFPDLHSELNLSSLELGDSALYFCASSVRGLGTDTQYFGPGTRLTVL.

To note about this clone: This may stem from a read error, because a much larger clone lies one nucleotide away. The genes are TRBV5-4 and TRBJ2-7, with D unresolved. Germline CDR1 SGHNT, CDR2 YYREEE (reference sequence). V shed 0 bases and J shed 2 bases, with 6 bases lying between them. The CDR3 consists of 13 residues. In DNA form, the CDR3 reads TGTGCCAGCAGCTTGGGGGAAGCCTACGAGCAGTACTTC. Its translation is CASSLGEAYEQYF.

This chain uses TRBV7-9 with TRBJ1-6, with 7 bases lining up with TRBD1. This CDR3 has 14 amino acids. Germline CDR1 and CDR2: SEHNR and FQNEAQ (reference sequence). The trim removed 5 bases at V and 10 bases at J, leaving 8 bases unmatched. DNA for the CDR3: TGTGCCAGCAGCACAACCGGGACAGAATCACCCCTCCACTTT. Translating it yields CASSTTGTESPLHF.

The CDR3 region has the DNA TGTGCCAGCAGTCCTCAGATCCTGAACACCGGGGAGCTGTTTTTT. Protein sequence: CASSPQILNTGELFF. V and J are TRBV6-5 and TRBJ2-2; no clear D gene. Germline V lookup: CDR1 MNHEY, CDR2 SVGAGI. Trimming took 5 bases from V and 1 from J, leaving 11 bases between them. The CDR3 length is 15 residues.

V and J are TRBV4-1 and TRBJ1-1; 7 positions match TRBD1. The CDR3 is 14 residues long. Germline CDR1 reads MGHRA; CDR2 reads YSYEKL. Trimming removed 1 base from V and 5 bases from J; junction bases left unmatched: 4. The CDR3 DNA reads TGCGCCAGCAGCCAAGCCACAGGGGCGACTGAAGCTTTCTTT. Its protein is CASSQATGATEAFF.

The gene calls are TRBV2 and TRBJ2-1, with 10 bases fitting TRBD2. This CDR3 comprises 15 residues. Trimming removed 6 bases from V and 3 bases from J; junction bases left unmatched: 5. Germline V CDR1 and CDR2: SNHLY, FYNNEI. Here the CDR3 reads CASRLAGAHYNEQFF. For the CDR3, the DNA is TGTGCCAGCAGGCTAGCGGGGGCCCACTACAATGAGCAGTTCTTC.

The V call is TRBV10-3, the J call TRBJ2-1, with 8 positions matching TRBD1. Trimming took 3 bases from V and 8 from J; bases not matched to a gene: 6. The CDR3 has 14 residues. Germline CDR1 ENHRY, CDR2 SYGVKD. The chain's CDR3 is CAISDSNRGYEQFF. CDR3 nucleotides: TGTGCCATCAGTGATTCGAACAGGGGGTATGAGCAGTTCTTC.

This clone appeared a few times. The chain is built from TRBV19 and TRBJ2-7; 10 nucleotides match TRBD2. Germline V gene sequence: CDR1 LNHDA, CDR2 SQIVND (reference sequence). The CDR3 has 13 amino acids. J was trimmed by 6 bases and V by 8 bases; bases with no gene match: 7. The CDR3 spells CASSLGLAAEQYF. The CDR3 DNA follows: TGTGCCAGTTCCCTCGGACTAGCGGCCGAGCAGTACTTC.

The chain combines TRBV19 with TRBJ2-7, with no clear D. Germline CDR1 and CDR2: LNHDA and SQIVND (reference sequence). V dropped 3 bases and J dropped 2 bases, with 5 bases sitting between them. The CDR3 runs 12 residues. CDR3 sequence: CASSIKPYEQYF. The CDR3 DNA is TGTGCCAGTAGTATTAAACCCTACGAGCAGTACTTC.